This T cell receptor beta chain was sequenced for a study of long-term antiretroviral therapy in people with HIV (dated 2022 in TCRdb). Regarding the research as a whole: The earliest samples were collected approximately a decade before the 2015 WHO recommendation for immediate ART, a period when ART was typically delayed until CD4 counts fell. This retrospective serial study examined whether starting ART and sustained HIV suppression were associated with changes in the composition and diversity of the TRB repertoire in peripheral blood. A total of roughly 180 cryopreserved PBMC samples were contributed to the cohort by 30 adults with confirmed HIV infection, with samples collected serially over a mean of approximately six years (range 1-12). Of the approximately 30 participants with HIV, some 12 were female. No cross-contamination during QIAcube processing was seen in test extractions of a monoclonal T-cell line run alongside 30 or so polyclonal samples. Paper-wide results and their limitations: Expanded TRB clones identified before ART initiation dominated the repertoire at all time points, although this dominance fluctuated and declined in many PLHIV after ART. Because cell numbers in pre-ART samples were limited, unsorted PBMC were profiled instead of sorted CD4+ and CD8+ T cells. The samples were dated from about 2003 to 2018, and the ART regimens that were used may be less effective than current ART regimens. Inferences about post-ART repertoire changes were limited because no data were available on ART adherence, viral resistance or therapy changes. Narrower CDR3 length ranges were observed in HIV repertoires than in controls, and an antigen-experienced repertoire with only a slight naive shift after ART was suggested by the network structure. Owing to limited PBMC availability, only the TCR beta chain was sequenced, without alpha chain pairing. ART initiation was associated with a significant increase in TRB diversity, but diversity stayed significantly below transplant donor controls even after long-term ART.

About this clone itself: The clone's antigen remains unknown. The sample holds no much larger clone one base away, and base qualities are not on file.

The immunoSEQ hsTCRB v3.0 assay was used at survey level resolution to sequence the TRB variable region. A depth of about 35,000-55,000 T-cell genomes per sample was targeted for TRB sequencing. An Illumina MiSeq with a v3 150-cycle kit was used to sequence the pooled TRB libraries. On the authors' methods: Repertoire analysis was performed in R inside a reproducible Nextflow workflow that covered QC, data transformation and analysis. LymphoSeq2, an R package for AIRR-Seq data exploration, was used to implement custom analyses. A handful of samples yielding fewer than 5000 total TRB sequences were excluded, leaving 188 analyzed HIV repertoires. Among the roughly 200 retained HIV repertoires, approximately 59 were collected before ART initiation and 129 after ART initiation. Repertoires were downsampled to 5000 TRB nucleotide sequences, with summary statistics averaged over 100 downsampling iterations. Only TRB sequences with CDR3 regions of at least seven amino acids were retained for analysis. Diversity was measured with a Shannon entropy-derived clonality score and the Gini coefficient. In the repertoire networks, any two of the top 5000 CDR3 amino acid sequences were linked whenever the two sequences differed by an edit distance of one. GLIPH2 predicted antigen specificity groups and MHC restriction for TRB CDR3 amino acid sequences. To flag known CMV, EBV, HIV or tissue antigen associations, CDR3 amino acid sequences were matched against VDJdb and McPAS-TCR. Pre-ART, post-ART and control groups were compared with Wilcoxon signed-rank tests and Holm-Bonferroni correction. In its TCRdb copy, this immuneACCESS table keeps in-frame sequences only and misses some clones. Where compared with another copy, unresolved V genes explain less than half of these, and the others have no known cause. The DNA gave D and trimming, while V, J and clone size come from that table. This sample gives 25,000 or so clones in total; around 80% of them show up just once. Approximately 8.5% of the sample is taken by the ten largest.

To be included, a participant needed at least one PBMC sample from before ART initiation plus at least two post-ART samples. Treatment was received in the United States of America by all participants with HIV. Before DNA extraction, cryopreserved samples containing about 0.95-10 million PBMC were thawed and washed. At the time of the earliest PBMC sample, participants with HIV were aged between 23 and 54 years. Each participant contributed PBMC samples from 1-4 timepoints before ART initiation and 2-8 timepoints after ART initiation, with a median of 7 samples. For every participant, serial HIV viral load, CD4+ T-cell count, ART history and demographic data were obtained. Using a Qiagen kit on a QIAcube, genomic DNA was extracted from unsorted PBMC, with samples processed in batches of 12. The germline V and J ends show losses of 1 base and 5 bases respectively, and no gene match explains 3 bases of the junction. Including the terminal cysteine and phenylalanine, the CDR3 comprises 15 residues. Of all the DNA, just the CDR3 is kept, 45 bases in frame from base 1. CDR1 SGHTA and CDR2 FQGNSA were looked up in the germline V gene.

The sequence is built from TRBV7-2 and TRBJ1-5, and 9 bases in between align with TRBD1. Source: unsorted PBMCs, taken 1.5 years before starting antiretroviral therapy. This TCR came from a man younger than 35 with HIV. CDR3 loop: CASSLDRTGDQPQHF. The sequenced DNA: TGTGCCAGCAGCTTAGATCGGACAGGGGATCAGCCCCAGCATTTT.